The present entry profiles one T cell receptor beta chain with its context. Authors' analysis steps: Reference gene primer amplification in the assay estimated nucleated cell counts. TCRdb keeps only in-frame clones here, not all; method: immunoSEQ multiplex PCR. That table gives V, J and clone size, and the DNA gave D and trimming. The repertoire holds 260,000 or so clones, with 75% to 85% as singletons. This entry is derived from a study of blood T cell repertoires in COVID-19. Study at large: Spain, Italy and the United States supplied samples that represented acute and convalescent COVID-19. T cells, B-cell-depleted T cells, or PBMCs provided the cDNA or gDNA that served as material.

The CDR3 is 13 amino acids. Trimming removed 5 bases at V and 4 bases at J, with 9 bases between. Looked up from germline, CDR1 is SGHRS and CDR2 is YFSETQ. This chain connects TRBV5-1 to TRBJ1-4; a possible D gene is TRBD1 (5 bases). This TCR was recovered from a woman in her 70s with acute or convalescent COVID-19. Sequences were obtained from peripheral blood. Here the CDR3 reads CASRQGYNEKLFF. The CDR3 bases are TGCGCCAGCAGGCAGGGCTATAATGAAAAACTGTTTTTT.